Shown below are 8 T cell receptor beta chains from a single sample sequenced in a study of T cells in Graves' hyperthyroidism and ophthalmopathy (dated by TCRdb to about 2019). Receptors were amplified or captured by multiplex PCR. Sequenced using an Illumina HiSeq 2000. Amplification of TCR beta CDR3 regions was carried out from RNA transcripts. The TCR CDR3 was subjected to a first round of RT-PCR using the HTBI primer set and the Qiagen OneStep RT-PCR kit. TCRdb's own reprocessing of the public reads used fastp at Q25 and MiXCR and kept productive beta chains. Records with the same CDR3 protein are collapsed into one entry carrying the most frequent genes and DNA. In all, the sample holds approximately 870,000 distinct CDR3 sequences, and around 38% of those were seen once. Roughly 8.3% of the sample is taken by the ten largest. The source material was blood. All receptors derive from a young man with Graves' hyperthyroidism.

This clonotype was detected once. This sequence joins TRBV5-4 and TRBJ1-1, with unresolved D. The CDR3 length is 16 residues. The V gene lost 4 bases and the J gene lost 0 bases, with 16 bases spanning the gap. Germline CDR1 reads SGHNT; CDR2 reads YYREEE (reference sequence). The DNA of the CDR3 is TGTGCCAGCAGCCCTGGTGGAACAAGTTTGAACACTGAAGCTTTCTTT. Protein: CASSPGGTSLNTEAFF.

This clonotype was counted at least ten times. V and J are TRBV7-8 and TRBJ2-5; D is ambiguous. Looked up from germline, CDR1 is SGHVS and CDR2 is FQNEAQ. V lost 1 base and J lost 7, with 7 bases in between. CDR3 size: 12 residues. DNA for the CDR3: TGTGCCAGCAGCTTAGGAACGAGGACCCAGTACTTC. This sequence encodes CASSLGTRTQYF. The variable domain in full, with the rest retrieved from reference TRBV7-8 and TRBJ2-5, is GAGVSQSPRYKVAKRGQDVALRCDPISGHVSLFWYQQALGQGPEFLTYFQNEAQLDKSGLPSDRFFAERPEGSVSTLKIQRTQQEDSAVYLCASSLGTRTQYFGPGTRLLVL.

As concerns this clonotype: Possible read error: a much larger clone is one base away. V is TRBV10-3 and J is TRBJ1-4, with D unresolved. There are 13 residues in the CDR3. Germline values: CDR1 ENHRY, CDR2 SYGVKD. The DNA of the CDR3 is TGTGCCCCCCGAAGAGCAACTAATGAAAAACTGCTTTTT. Residues: CAPRRATNEKLLF.

This clonotype was picked up many times. The rearrangement uses TRBV29-1 and TRBJ1-5, with TRBD1 matching over 8 bases. The trim removed 6 bases at V and 0 bases at J, leaving 4 bases unmatched. There are 14 residues in the CDR3. Germline V gene sequence: CDR1 SQVTM, CDR2 ANQGSEA. CDR3 residues: CSVRTGNSNQPQHF. DNA of the CDR3: TGCAGCGTGAGGACAGGGAATAGCAATCAGCCCCAGCATTTT.

The chain has TRBV11-3 and TRBJ1-5; D unclear. V lost 1 base and J 4 bases, leaving 5 bases between the germline ends. This CDR3 region has 13 residues. CDR1 is SGHNT, CDR2 YENEEA, per germline. CDR3 DNA sequence: TGTGCCAGCAGCTTAGTGGAAAATCAGCCCCAGCATTTT. This gives the protein CASSLVENQPQHF.

The chain employs TRBV4-3 and TRBJ2-5; D remains unclear. Trimming took off 0 bases at V and 2 bases at J, with 10 bases between the two ends. The CDR3 contains 15 residues. Germline V gives CDR1 LGHNA, CDR2 YSLEER. This chain's CDR3 is CASSQDRVGQETQYF. For the CDR3, the DNA is TGCGCCAGCAGCCAAGATCGAGTGGGTCAAGAGACCCAGTACTTC.

The chain links TRBV20-1 to TRBJ2-5; 7 bases align to TRBD1. Germline-derived CDR1 and CDR2 are DFQATT and SNEGSKA (reference sequence). The CDR3 totals 12 residues. After removal of 5 bases from V and 5 bases from J, the junction contained 5 bases not matched to a gene. The CDR3 protein is CSAHTGAETQYF. The CDR3 DNA reads as TGCAGTGCTCACACAGGGGCCGAGACCCAGTACTTC.

Only a few counts were recorded for this clonotype. The chain recombines TRBV12-3 or TRBV12-4 with TRBJ2-2; possibly TRBD2 for D (5 bases). Trimming stripped 3 bases from V and 2 bases from J, with 10 bases between. The CDR3 has 15 amino acids. CDR3 in DNA: TGTGCCAGCAGTTTGCCGGGGTCAAACACCGGGGAGCTGTTTTTT. It encodes CASSLPGSNTGELFF.